These 8 T cell receptor beta chains share one sample of origin, sequenced in a study of blood T cell repertoires in COVID-19. Measured with immunoSEQ multiplex PCR; TCRdb has only the in-frame clones, and not every one. The sample shows about 78,000 clones, 90% of them seen only once. The source material was peripheral blood. The source of these receptors is a woman between 50 and 59 years old in a cohort sampled during active COVID-19.

The chain joins TRBV19 to TRBJ2-2; TRBD1 matches at 8 bases. From germline, CDR1 is LNHDA and CDR2 SQIVND (reference sequence). The trim removed 1 base at V and 1 base at J, leaving 5 bases unmatched. The CDR3 loop spans 17 amino acids. Written as DNA, the CDR3 is TGTGCCAGTAGTATAGGCTCCGGGACAGGGAACACCGGGGAGCTGTTTTTT. Amino acids: CASSIGSGTGNTGELFF.

The chain has TRBV29-1 and TRBJ2-1; 7 nucleotides agree with TRBD1. The CDR3 has 12 residues. V trimming: 1 base; J trimming: 9 bases; junction bases outside the gene matches: 3. The V gene's germline CDR1 is SQVTM and CDR2 ANQGSEA. CDR3 region: CSVEGYRGEQFF. The CDR3 region has the DNA TGCAGCGTTGAAGGTTACAGGGGTGAGCAGTTCTTC.

This chain connects TRBV5-4 to TRBJ1-1, with 7 bases lining up with TRBD1. Germline trimming cut 1 base from V and 5 bases from J; bases unmatched to any gene: 5. The germline V gene encodes CDR1 SGHNT and CDR2 YYREEE (reference sequence). This CDR3 spans 14 amino acids. The CDR3 sequence is CASSLKDRWTEAFF. CDR3 coding DNA: TGTGCCAGCAGCTTGAAGGACAGGTGGACTGAAGCTTTCTTT.

This rearrangement joins TRBV6-5 to TRBJ2-1; D gene unclear. Germline values: CDR1 MNHEY, CDR2 SVGAGI. Between the trimmed V and J ends, which lost 7 bases and 3 bases, there was a span of 7 bases. The CDR3 has 12 residues. The CDR3 DNA sequence: TGTGCCAGCACGGTTAGCTACAATGAGCAGTTCTTC. It yields the protein CASTVSYNEQFF.

J is TRBJ2-1 and V is TRBV19, with D tentatively TRBD2 (5 bases). The CDR3 contains 15 residues. The V gene's germline CDR1 is LNHDA and CDR2 SQIVND (reference sequence). V was trimmed by 5 bases and J by 1 base, leaving 12 bases between them. The CDR3 DNA reads TGTGCCAGTAGTCTTTCCCCGGGGTCCTACAATGAGCAGTTCTTC. As protein: CASSLSPGSYNEQFF.

J is TRBJ2-7 and V is TRBV27, with D tentatively TRBD1 (6 bases). Germline-derived CDR1 and CDR2 are MNHEY and SMNVEV (reference sequence). The CDR3 contains 18 residues. Trimming removed 3 bases at V and 4 bases at J, with 25 bases between. CDR3 loop: CASSFLGDSTGLRYEQYF. CDR3 coding DNA: TGTGCCAGCAGTTTTTTAGGTGACTCAACAGGGTTAAGATACGAGCAGTACTTC.

The chain joins TRBV7-2 to TRBJ2-1; 10 bases align to TRBD2. Germline-derived CDR1 and CDR2 are SGHTA and FQGNSA. With V trimmed by 5 bases and J by 0 bases, 7 bases remained unmatched. CDR3 length: 17 residues. CDR3 nucleotides: TGTGCCAGCAGCCTCTCACTAGCGGGGAGCTCCTACAATGAGCAGTTCTTC. This codes for CASSLSLAGSSYNEQFF.

The chain's CDR3 is CASSHYREGTEAFF. CDR3 coding DNA: TGTGCCAGCAGCCACTACAGGGAAGGAACTGAAGCTTTCTTT. The rearrangement uses TRBV7-2 and TRBJ1-1, with D tentatively TRBD1 (6 bases). The germline CDR1 and CDR2 sequences are SGHTA and FQGNSA. Trimming pared 5 bases from V and 5 bases from J, leaving 15 bases between. The CDR3 contains 14 residues. Drawing the rest from reference TRBV7-2 and TRBJ1-1, the complete variable domain is GAGVSQSPSNKVTEKGKDVELRCDPISGHTALYWYRQSLGQGLEFLIYFQGNSAPDKSGLPSDRFSAERTGGSVSTLTIQRTQQEDSAVYLCASSHYREGTEAFFGQGTRLTVV.